This is a list of T cell receptor beta chains from one sample in a study of Ad26.COV2.S vaccination and SARS-CoV-2 variants. Clones were sequenced by immunoSEQ multiplex PCR, and TCRdb holds only the in-frame ones, with some missing. Here the sample spans 320,000 or so clones, roughly 90% being singletons. The sequenced sample was peripheral blood, obtained in a trial of Ad26.COV2.S vaccine versus placebo. These TCRs come from a person aged 18-65 years who received the Ad26.COV2.S COVID-19 vaccine or a placebo. Each CDR3 is given with its conserved first and last residue. A D gene is named only where the DNA matches it firmly. Some rows have no size entry. The others give once, few or many, or a class for an expanded clone.

cdr3_nt cdr3_aa clone_size j_call v_call d_call
TGCGCCAGCAGCTTGACCACCTTAGGTGCCGGGGAGCTGTTTTTT CASSLTTLGAGELFF . TRBJ2-2 TRBV5-1 .
TGTGCCAGCAGTCCCATGCAGGGCAGCTATGGCTACACCTTC CASSPMQGSYGYTF . TRBJ1-2 TRBV27 .
TGTGCCAGCAGCTTAGGTGGGGAGGATACGCAGTATTTT CASSLGGEDTQYF . TRBJ2-3 TRBV7-9 .
TGTGCCAGCAGCTTTTCAGGTGGTGGGTCGTCTGGGGCCAACGTCCTGACTTTC CASSFSGGGSSGANVLTF . TRBJ2-6 TRBV7-3 .
TGTGCCACCAGTCCCTCTAGCGGGAGAGGTGTCGGGGAGCTGTTTTTT CATSPSSGRGVGELFF . TRBJ2-2 TRBV24-1 TRBD2
TGTGCCAGCAGCCACGACAGGGGCCCTGAAGCTTTCTTT CASSHDRGPEAFF . TRBJ1-1 TRBV7-2 TRBD1
TGTGCCAGCGCACCCAGGGGGCGTAACTATGGCTACACCTTC CASAPRGRNYGYTF . TRBJ1-2 TRBV6-5 TRBD1
TGTGCCAGCAGCCCATCCCGGGATTTCGTAGGAGGCTACACCTTC CASSPSRDFVGGYTF few TRBJ1-2 TRBV7-9 .
TGTGCCAGCAGCTCTGACTTGGACGGGGAGCTGTTTTTT CASSSDLDGELFF . TRBJ2-2 TRBV7-3 .
TGCGCCAGCAGCTTATATCCGGGACTAGCGGGAGGAGAGCAGTTCTTC CASSLYPGLAGGEQFF . TRBJ2-1 TRBV5-1 TRBD2
TGTGCCAGCAGCAGGAGGGGCGGGCCAGATACGCAGTATTTT CASSRRGGPDTQYF . TRBJ2-3 TRBV27 .
TGTGCCAGCAGACCTCAGGGGGTACCCAATCAGCCCCAGCATTTT CASRPQGVPNQPQHF . TRBJ1-5 TRBV28 TRBD1
TGCGCCAGCAGCCTCCAGGGGGGAGATACGCAGTATTTT CASSLQGGDTQYF . TRBJ2-3 TRBV4-3 .
TGCAGCGTGGTAGGGGTTGGCTACACCTTC CSVVGVGYTF . TRBJ1-2 TRBV29-1 .
TGTGCCAGCAGTCAAACGTTTGGGGGAGAGGAGACCCAGTACTTC CASSQTFGGEETQYF . TRBJ2-5 TRBV6-5 .
TGTGCCAGCAGCTTAGGCGGCAGGTCTGGGCGGGAGCTGTTTTTT CASSLGGRSGRELFF . TRBJ2-2 TRBV7-2 .
TGTGCCAGCAGTTACTCGAGGGCCACGGGACACCGCTATGGCTACACCTTC CASSYSRATGHRYGYTF . TRBJ1-2 TRBV6-2/TRBV6-3 .
TGTGCCAGCAGTGCTAATAGAGGGGGGGCCTATAATTCACCCCTCCACTTT CASSANRGGAYNSPLHF . TRBJ1-6 TRBV25-1 .